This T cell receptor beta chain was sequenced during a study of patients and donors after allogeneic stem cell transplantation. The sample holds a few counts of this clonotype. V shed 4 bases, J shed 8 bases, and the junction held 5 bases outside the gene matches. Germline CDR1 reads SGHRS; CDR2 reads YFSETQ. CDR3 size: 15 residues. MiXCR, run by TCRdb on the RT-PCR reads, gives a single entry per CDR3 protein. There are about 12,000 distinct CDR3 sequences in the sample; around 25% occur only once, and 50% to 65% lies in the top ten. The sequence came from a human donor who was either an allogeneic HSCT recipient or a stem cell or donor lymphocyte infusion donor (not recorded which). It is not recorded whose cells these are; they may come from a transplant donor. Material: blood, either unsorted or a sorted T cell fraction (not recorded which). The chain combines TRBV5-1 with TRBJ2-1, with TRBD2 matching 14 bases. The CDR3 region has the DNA TGCGCCAGCAGCCCGGGACTAGCGGGAGTCTATGAGCAGTTCTTC. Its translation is CASSPGLAGVYEQFF.